This T cell receptor (beta chain) emerged from a study of T cell changes during pregnancy in multiple sclerosis. CDR1 and CDR2 from the germline V gene are LNHDA and SQIVND (reference sequence). V was pared by 3 bases and J by 4 bases, with 12 bases between. This CDR3 comprises 15 residues. The table came from immunoSEQ multiplex PCR; TCRdb's copy has only in-frame clones and leaves some out. Of roughly 120,000 clones in the sample, about 93% were seen once. J is TRBJ2-2 and V is TRBV19; D might be TRBD1 (5 bases). Sequencing used peripheral blood, obtained in the third trimester of pregnancy. This clonotype was sampled from a female donor with multiple sclerosis, enrolled in a pregnancy study. Written as DNA, the CDR3 is TGTGCCAGTAGTATCAACAGGATAGGCACCGGGGAGCTGTTTTTT. Protein: CASSINRIGTGELFF. The whole variable domain, filled in from reference TRBV19 and TRBJ2-2, reads DGGITQSPKYLFRKEGQNVTLSCEQNLNHDAMYWYRQDPGQGLRLIYYSQIVNDFQKGDIAEGYSVSREKKESFPLTVTSAQKNPTAFYLCASSINRIGTGELFFGEGSRLTVL.